This entry lists 21 T cell receptor beta chains sequenced from one sample in a study of cytomegalovirus exposure and HLA in healthy donors. PCR was performed using 60 Vbeta and 13 Jbeta primers. Data came from immunoSEQ multiplex PCR; TCRdb stores just in-frame clones and leaves some out. The sample includes some 120,000 clones, roughly 80% of them seen just once. The sample was PBMCs. The receptors stem from a man aged 45-60 years in good health and CMV-seronegative.

The rearrangement joins TRBV5-1 to TRBJ2-1; 10 bases match TRBD2. Germline V gene data show CDR1 as SGHRS and CDR2 as YFSETQ. CDR3 length equals 14 residues. V shed 4 bases and J 5 bases; nucleotides not matched to a gene: 3. The CDR3 nucleotides are TGCGCCAGCAGCCGGACTAGCGGCAACAATGAGCAGTTCTTC. Its translation is CASSRTSGNNEQFF.

The chain joins TRBV27 to TRBJ1-5, with a tentative D call TRBD1 (6 bases). Germline CDR1 is MNHEY and CDR2 is SMNVEV (reference sequence). This CDR3 spans 17 amino acids. The ends were cut back, 2 bases at V and 0 bases at J, with 14 bases in the middle. CDR3: CASSLGGGLYSNQPQHF. CDR3 bases: TGTGCCAGCAGTTTAGGGGGGGGCCTTTATAGCAATCAGCCCCAGCATTTT.

As to this clone: The sample holds other DNA sequences that translate to the same CDR3. The V call is TRBV2, the J call TRBJ1-5; D gene uncertain. Germline values: CDR1 SNHLY, CDR2 FYNNEI. Between the trimmed V and J ends, which lost 8 bases and 1 base, there was a span of 9 bases. The CDR3 runs 13 residues. In nucleotides, the CDR3 is TGTGCCAGCTCGGTGTACAGCAATCAGCCCCAGCATTTT. As protein: CASSVYSNQPQHF.

A single count supports this clone. J is TRBJ2-3 and V is TRBV5-1, with TRBD2 identical over 8 bases. The CDR3 contains 15 residues. With V trimmed by 7 bases and J by 4 bases, 11 bases remained unmatched. Per germline, CDR1 SGHRS and CDR2 YFSETQ. CDR3 loop: CASGQAGDVADTQYF. The CDR3 DNA is TGCGCCAGCGGACAAGCGGGAGACGTCGCAGATACGCAGTATTTT.

This rearrangement joins TRBV6-5 to TRBJ2-5, with D perhaps matching TRBD1 (5 bases). Near its end, the DNA agrees better with TRBJ2-7, so the J call may be wrong. Looked up from germline, CDR1 is MNHEY and CDR2 is SVGAGI. This CDR3 region has 13 residues. Here the CDR3 reads CASSNRYSYEQYF. For the CDR3, the DNA is TGTGCCAGCAGTAACAGGTACTCCTACGAGCAGTACTTC.

The CDR3 DNA follows: TGTGCCAGCAGCTTCGCGGGCTCCTACAATGAGCAGTTCTTC. It encodes CASSFAGSYNEQFF. The V call is TRBV11-2, the J call TRBJ2-1, with TRBD2 as a possible D gene (5 bases). From germline, CDR1 is SGHAT and CDR2 FQNNGV. The length of the CDR3 is 14 residues. V was clipped by 3 bases and J by 0 bases, with 6 bases between them.

This clone was observed a few times. Here the CDR3 reads CASSFWGGSQPQHF. The CDR3 nucleotides are TGTGCCAGCAGTTTTTGGGGAGGGAGTCAGCCCCAGCATTTT. This chain uses TRBV27 with TRBJ1-5, with D unresolved. This CDR3 comprises 14 residues. Germline V gene data show CDR1 as MNHEY and CDR2 as SMNVEV (reference sequence). Trimming stripped 3 bases from V and 6 bases from J, with 12 bases between.

The chain has TRBV7-2 and TRBJ2-2, with 8 bases lining up with TRBD2. V shed 5 bases and J 6 bases; nucleotides not matched to a gene: 11. CDR3 size: 16 residues. CDR1 SGHTA and CDR2 FQGNSA come from the germline V gene. The CDR3 loop reads CASSPGTSLFAGELFF. CDR3 nucleotides: TGTGCCAGCAGCCCTGGGACTAGTCTGTTCGCCGGGGAGCTGTTTTTT.

The chain has TRBV6-6 and TRBJ1-1; D not certain. Trimming removed 2 bases at V and 7 bases at J, with 8 bases between. This CDR3 contains 12 residues. Germline V CDR1 and CDR2: MNHNY, SVGAGI (reference sequence). The CDR3 loop is CASSYTELEAFF. The CDR3, as DNA: TGTGCCAGCAGTTACACTGAACTTGAAGCTTTCTTT.

This chain uses TRBV6-6 with TRBJ2-1; D gene ambiguous. The CDR3 covers 14 residues. Deletions cut 5 bases from V and 4 bases from J, with 12 bases between. The germline V gene encodes CDR1 MNHNY and CDR2 SVGAGI (reference sequence). In DNA, the CDR3 is TGTGCCAGCAGTGGGCAGGTCCGATACAATGAGCAGTTCTTC. This gives the protein CASSGQVRYNEQFF.

The chain carries TRBV10-3 and TRBJ2-5; TRBD2 agrees at 7 bases. The end of the DNA fits TRBJ2-7 better, so the J call may be wrong. Germline CDR1 ENHRY, CDR2 SYGVKD. CDR3 length: 14 amino acids. CDR3 nucleotide sequence: TGTGCCATCAGTGAGGTGGCGGGAGAGTACGAGCAGTACTTC. This codes for CAISEVAGEYEQYF.

This chain connects TRBV6-6 to TRBJ2-2; TRBD2 might be the D (6 bases). V was clipped by 5 bases and J by 4 bases, with 8 bases between them. Germline CDR1 reads MNHNY; CDR2 reads SVGAGI (reference sequence). The CDR3 runs to 13 residues. CDR3 nucleotides: TGTGCCAGCAGTACGGGGGTCACCGGGGAGCTGTTTTTT. Amino acids: CASSTGVTGELFF.

V usage is TRBV28 and J usage is TRBJ2-3; TRBD2 agrees at 10 bases. Trimming removed 8 bases from V and 2 bases from J; junction bases left unmatched: 7. The CDR3 contains 15 residues. Looked up from germline, CDR1 is MDHEN and CDR2 is SYDVKM. The CDR3 loop is CASLAGGGDTDTQYF. CDR3 DNA sequence: TGTGCCAGCTTAGCGGGGGGAGGAGACACAGATACGCAGTATTTT.

J is TRBJ2-5 and V is TRBV13, with D perhaps matching TRBD2 (5 bases). This CDR3 spans 13 amino acids. The V gene lost 5 bases and the J gene lost 5 bases, with 12 bases spanning the gap. Germline lookup yields CDR1 PRHDT and CDR2 FYEKMQ (reference sequence). Here the CDR3 reads CASSERPGETQYF. As DNA, the CDR3 is TGTGCCAGCAGCGAGCGCCCGGGGGAGACCCAGTACTTC.

This sequence joins TRBV9 and TRBJ2-4, with 9 bases aligning to TRBD2. CDR1 is SGDLS, CDR2 YYNGEE, per germline. This CDR3 has 15 amino acids. Trimming took 3 bases from V and 7 from J; bases not matched to a gene: 8. The CDR3 here is CASSATGTSKNIQYF. CDR3 sequence (DNA): TGTGCCAGCAGCGCAACTGGGACTAGCAAGAACATTCAGTACTTC.

The rearrangement links TRBV6-6 to TRBJ1-5, with 11 bases identical to TRBD1. The CDR3 consists of 15 residues. The V segment lost 2 bases and the J segment 4 bases; nucleotides outside the gene matches: 1. The germline gives CDR1 MNHNY, CDR2 SVGAGI (reference sequence). CDR3 amino acids: CASSYGTGGNQPQHF. In DNA form, the CDR3 reads TGTGCCAGCAGTTACGGGACAGGGGGAAATCAGCCCCAGCATTTT.

The genes are TRBV4-2 and TRBJ1-4; 7 nucleotides match TRBD1. This CDR3 region has 20 residues. Losses at the gene ends were 0 bases for V and 2 bases for J; bases not matched to a gene: 15. Germline V gene sequence: CDR1 LGHNA, CDR2 YNFKEQ. CDR3 DNA: TGTGCCAGCAGCCAAGAGAGGGGCAGGGGGAATCCAACGACTAATGAAAAACTGTTTTTT. It encodes CASSQERGRGNPTTNEKLFF.

The chain joins TRBV11-1 to TRBJ2-5, with 8 bases fitting TRBD1. This CDR3 is 16 amino acids long. Germline lookup yields CDR1 SGHAT and CDR2 FQDESV (reference sequence). Trimming removed 6 bases from V and 6 bases from J; junction bases left unmatched: 15. Here the CDR3 DNA reads TGTGCCAGCAGACCGTTCGGAACCGGACAGGGTCAGACCCAGTACTTC. It specifies CASRPFGTGQGQTQYF.

The chain is built from TRBV29-1 and TRBJ2-1; 10 nucleotides match TRBD2. CDR1 is SQVTM, CDR2 ANQGSEA, per germline. There are 15 residues in the CDR3. With V trimmed by 7 bases and J by 8 bases, 14 bases remained unmatched. CDR3 nucleotide sequence: TGCAGCGGGGACAGGCGAGCTAGCGGGAGAGATGAGCAGTTCTTC. Translating gives CSGDRRASGRDEQFF.

This chain uses TRBV6-1 with TRBJ2-2; 7 nucleotides match TRBD1. With 6 bases clipped from V and 1 base from J, the junction kept 5 bases outside the gene matches. Germline CDR1 and CDR2: MNHNS and SASEGT. This CDR3 contains 15 residues. The CDR3 region is CASRPNRGNTGELFF. DNA for the CDR3: TGTGCCAGCAGACCGAACAGGGGGAACACCGGGGAGCTGTTTTTT.

In its sample, this clone was seen a few times. V gene TRBV28 combines with J gene TRBJ1-2; D unclear. Germline loops: CDR1 MDHEN, CDR2 SYDVKM. The germline V and J ends were trimmed by 10 bases and 1 base, with 7 bases remaining between them. There are 11 residues in the CDR3. As DNA, the CDR3 is TGTGCCATTTTCCATAACTATGGCTACACCTTC. Residues: CAIFHNYGYTF.